This is a list of T cell receptor beta chains from one sample in a study of OX40 agonist ivuxolimab in advanced cancers. Clones were read by immunoSEQ multiplex PCR, and TCRdb kept only the in-frame ones, dropping some. The data hold about 43,000 clones, with 90% to 95% observed a single time. The material sequenced was CD4+ or CD8+ T cells sorted from blood, taken in a trial of the OX40 agonist ivuxolimab. The receptors originated from an adult with an advanced solid tumor such as melanoma, head and neck, liver or kidney cancer. The CDR3 runs from the conserved cysteine through the conserved F or W. Fields, in order: CDR3 DNA, CDR3 protein, D gene, V gene, clone size, J gene. D genes are given only for firm matches. Rows may omit the clone size; those that give it use once, few, many or a size class.

CDR3 DNA: TGTGCCAGCGGCCCGGTTCTAGCGGGATATGAGCAGTTCTTC
CDR3 protein: CASGPVLAGYEQFF
D gene: TRBD2
V gene: TRBV7-9
clone size: NA
J gene: TRBJ2-1

CDR3 DNA: TGTGCCAGCAGCTTTGTTAGCCTGTCCAAGGGGGACAATGAGCAGTTCTTC
CDR3 protein: CASSFVSLSKGDNEQFF
D gene: NA
V gene: TRBV12-1
clone size: NA
J gene: TRBJ2-1

CDR3 DNA: TGTGCCAGACTAAACATGGATACGCAGTATTTT
CDR3 protein: CARLNMDTQYF
D gene: NA
V gene: TRBV25-1
clone size: NA
J gene: TRBJ2-3

CDR3 DNA: TGTGCCACGGGGGGCGTTGGGTACACTGAAGCTTTCTTT
CDR3 protein: CATGGVGYTEAFF
D gene: NA
V gene: TRBV5-6
clone size: once
J gene: TRBJ1-1

CDR3 DNA: TGTGCCATCAGTCAACCGGCGGGACAAGGCACTGAAGCTTTCTTT
CDR3 protein: CAISQPAGQGTEAFF
D gene: NA
V gene: TRBV10-3
clone size: NA
J gene: TRBJ1-1

CDR3 DNA: TGTGCCAGCAGCCCGTACCTTACTGCTAGCGGTTTAGCCTACGAGCAGTACTTC
CDR3 protein: CASSPYLTASGLAYEQYF
D gene: TRBD2
V gene: TRBV9
clone size: NA
J gene: TRBJ2-7

CDR3 DNA: TGTGCCAGCAGCATGGGGGGCTCTAACTATGGCTACACCTTC
CDR3 protein: CASSMGGSNYGYTF
D gene: NA
V gene: TRBV7-9
clone size: NA
J gene: TRBJ1-2

CDR3 DNA: TGTGCCAGCAGTTACTCGTGGGAGGGGAAGTTCTTC
CDR3 protein: CASSYSWEGKFF
D gene: TRBD2
V gene: TRBV6-6
clone size: few
J gene: TRBJ2-1

CDR3 DNA: TGTGCCAGCAGCGTAGTGGGGGACAGGGTTAGCACCGGGGAGCTGTTTTTT
CDR3 protein: CASSVVGDRVSTGELFF
D gene: TRBD1
V gene: TRBV9
clone size: NA
J gene: TRBJ2-2

CDR3 DNA: TGTGCCAGCAGCCGGACTAGCGGGAGGGACACCGGGGAGCTGTTTTTT
CDR3 protein: CASSRTSGRDTGELFF
D gene: TRBD2
V gene: TRBV5-6
clone size: NA
J gene: TRBJ2-2

CDR3 DNA: TGTGCCAGCAGCTTGGGAGGGCCCCTAGCGGGAGTAGCCCCCGGGGAGCTGTTTTTT
CDR3 protein: CASSLGGPLAGVAPGELFF
D gene: TRBD2
V gene: TRBV5-4
clone size: NA
J gene: TRBJ2-2

CDR3 DNA: TGTGCCAGCCAATACAGGGGAAGCTACGAGCAGTACTTC
CDR3 protein: CASQYRGSYEQYF
D gene: TRBD1
V gene: TRBV27
clone size: few
J gene: TRBJ2-7

CDR3 DNA: TGTGCCAGTACCGGGACAGGCATGAACACCGGGGAGCTGTTTTTT
CDR3 protein: CASTGTGMNTGELFF
D gene: TRBD1
V gene: TRBV19
clone size: NA
J gene: TRBJ2-2

CDR3 DNA: TGTGCCAGCAGCTTGCTGATATCGACGAACACTGAAGCTTTCTTT
CDR3 protein: CASSLLISTNTEAFF
D gene: NA
V gene: TRBV5-4
clone size: NA
J gene: TRBJ1-1

CDR3 DNA: TGTGCCAGCAGACTAGCGTATGAGCAGTTCTTC
CDR3 protein: CASRLAYEQFF
D gene: TRBD2
V gene: TRBV27
clone size: NA
J gene: TRBJ2-1

CDR3 DNA: TGTGCCAGCAGCCCCCAGGGACAGGGATGCTACTCCTACGAGCAGTACTTC
CDR3 protein: CASSPQGQGCYSYEQYF
D gene: NA
V gene: TRBV21-1
clone size: NA
J gene: TRBJ2-7

CDR3 DNA: TGTGCCAGCAGCCAGGCTGCGACAGCCTCCTACGAGCAGTACTTC
CDR3 protein: CASSQAATASYEQYF
D gene: NA
V gene: TRBV9
clone size: NA
J gene: TRBJ2-7

CDR3 DNA: TGTGCCAGCAGCGGAAGCGGGAGTGGGTACAATGAGCAGTTCTTC
CDR3 protein: CASSGSGSGYNEQFF
D gene: TRBD2
V gene: TRBV9
clone size: NA
J gene: TRBJ2-1

CDR3 DNA: TGTGCCAGCAGCTCGCCCCTAGCGGGAGGGCCCCACGAGCAGTACTTC
CDR3 protein: CASSSPLAGGPHEQYF
D gene: TRBD2
V gene: TRBV7-9
clone size: NA
J gene: TRBJ2-7

CDR3 DNA: TGTGCCAGCAGTGGCCAAACTAGCGGTCTGGGGGGTGAGCAGTTCTTC
CDR3 protein: CASSGQTSGLGGEQFF
D gene: TRBD2
V gene: TRBV2
clone size: medium-sized
J gene: TRBJ2-1

CDR3 DNA: TGTGCCAGCAGCTTAGAATATGGACGCAACGAGCAGTACTTC
CDR3 protein: CASSLEYGRNEQYF
D gene: NA
V gene: TRBV11-2
clone size: NA
J gene: TRBJ2-7

CDR3 DNA: TGTGCCAGTAGAAGGCGGTGGGGACAGGACTACGAGCAGTACTTC
CDR3 protein: CASRRRWGQDYEQYF
D gene: TRBD1
V gene: TRBV19
clone size: NA
J gene: TRBJ2-7

CDR3 DNA: TGTGCCAGCAGCCACAGACAGGAGGGAAACACCATATATTTT
CDR3 protein: CASSHRQEGNTIYF
D gene: NA
V gene: TRBV14
clone size: NA
J gene: TRBJ1-3

CDR3 DNA: TGCAGCGTTGAAGATTTAGGGTACGAGCAGTACTTC
CDR3 protein: CSVEDLGYEQYF
D gene: NA
V gene: TRBV29-1
clone size: NA
J gene: TRBJ2-7

CDR3 DNA: TGTGCCAGCAGCTTAGAACTAGGGGAGACCCAGTACTTC
CDR3 protein: CASSLELGETQYF
D gene: NA
V gene: TRBV11-3
clone size: NA
J gene: TRBJ2-5

CDR3 DNA: TGTGCCAGCAGTCCTGGGACAGGGGGAAGGGAGCAGTACTTC
CDR3 protein: CASSPGTGGREQYF
D gene: TRBD1
V gene: TRBV27
clone size: NA
J gene: TRBJ2-7

CDR3 DNA: TGTGCCAGCAGCCATTCGTACAATTCAAGGGAGCAGTACTTC
CDR3 protein: CASSHSYNSREQYF
D gene: NA
V gene: TRBV5-4
clone size: NA
J gene: TRBJ2-5

CDR3 DNA: TGTGCCAGCGGACACATGAACACTGAAGCTTTCTTT
CDR3 protein: CASGHMNTEAFF
D gene: NA
V gene: TRBV6-5
clone size: NA
J gene: TRBJ1-1

CDR3 DNA: TGCGCCAGCAGCCTAACTAGCGGAACGAGCACAGATACGCAGTATTTT
CDR3 protein: CASSLTSGTSTDTQYF
D gene: TRBD2
V gene: TRBV4-1
clone size: NA
J gene: TRBJ2-3

CDR3 DNA: TGTGCCAGCAGTTACTCTCACAGGGGCCACGAGCAGTACTTC
CDR3 protein: CASSYSHRGHEQYF
D gene: TRBD1
V gene: TRBV6-5
clone size: NA
J gene: TRBJ2-7

CDR3 DNA: TGTGCCAGCAGCTTCCTAGCGGAGATCTACGAGCAGTACTTC
CDR3 protein: CASSFLAEIYEQYF
D gene: TRBD2
V gene: TRBV5-6
clone size: NA
J gene: TRBJ2-7

CDR3 DNA: TGTGCCAGCAGCTTAGGGAGGGATTTGAACACTGAAGCTTTCTTT
CDR3 protein: CASSLGRDLNTEAFF
D gene: NA
V gene: TRBV7-9
clone size: NA
J gene: TRBJ1-1

CDR3 DNA: TGTGCCAGCAGTTATGGTCAGGGGGTCACTGAAGCTTTCTTT
CDR3 protein: CASSYGQGVTEAFF
D gene: TRBD1
V gene: TRBV6-5
clone size: NA
J gene: TRBJ1-1

CDR3 DNA: TGTGCCAGTAGTTGGGCTAGCGGGAGCTCCTACGAGCAGTACTTC
CDR3 protein: CASSWASGSSYEQYF
D gene: TRBD2
V gene: TRBV19
clone size: NA
J gene: TRBJ2-7

CDR3 DNA: TGTGCCAGCAGTCAGGGTTTGAATGAAAAACTGTTTTTT
CDR3 protein: CASSQGLNEKLFF
D gene: NA
V gene: TRBV7-2
clone size: NA
J gene: TRBJ1-4

CDR3 DNA: TGTGCCAGCAGCTTATGGGTAGGGAACAATCAGCCCCAGCATTTT
CDR3 protein: CASSLWVGNNQPQHF
D gene: NA
V gene: TRBV7-6
clone size: NA
J gene: TRBJ1-5

CDR3 DNA: TGTGCCAGCAGCGTAGGAACGGGAAGCGGCTACGAGCAGTACTTC
CDR3 protein: CASSVGTGSGYEQYF
D gene: NA
V gene: TRBV9
clone size: NA
J gene: TRBJ2-7

CDR3 DNA: TGCGCCAGCAGCCAAGAAGGGACTAGCGGGTGGGGGGGTTTGTATGAGCAGTTCTTC
CDR3 protein: CASSQEGTSGWGGLYEQFF
D gene: TRBD2
V gene: TRBV4-3
clone size: NA
J gene: TRBJ2-1

CDR3 DNA: TGTGCCAGCAGCGTAAAGGGGGCATCCTACGAGCAGTACTTC
CDR3 protein: CASSVKGASYEQYF
D gene: TRBD1
V gene: TRBV9
clone size: NA
J gene: TRBJ2-7

CDR3 DNA: TGTGCCAGCAGCTTTATAGGGGGGACCCACGAGACCCAGTACTTC
CDR3 protein: CASSFIGGTHETQYF
D gene: NA
V gene: TRBV7-3
clone size: NA
J gene: TRBJ2-5

CDR3 DNA: TGTGCCAGCGGCCAGGGAAGGGGACCAAGTTTTCCCGGGGAGCTGTTTTTT
CDR3 protein: CASGQGRGPSFPGELFF
D gene: NA
V gene: TRBV2
clone size: NA
J gene: TRBJ2-2